Each of the 2 T cell receptor beta chains below was sequenced from the same sample in a study of human T cells and chemical hapten exposure. Via MiXCR, TCRdb re-called the RACE reads, giving one row per CDR3 protein. The table records roughly 380,000 distinct CDR3 sequences, about 4.8% of them present only once. Time point in this sample: patch test 1, 2 weeks after DPC sensitization. Sample treatment: therapeutic diphenylcyclopropenone sensitization with weekly scalp DPC. Material: whole blood, obtained in connection with sensitization to the hapten diphenylcyclopropenone (DPC). The origin of the receptors is a woman in her 50s with alopecia areata. Some clones in this sample may be carry-over from other donors' samples.

Of note for this clonotype: A single base separates this from a much larger clone, so it may be a read error. The genes are TRBV7-2 and TRBJ2-3, with 12 bases that match TRBD2. CDR3 length equals 18 residues. V was clipped by 5 bases and J by 2 bases; unmatched bases: 11. The germline gives CDR1 SGHTA, CDR2 FQGNSA. This CDR3 reads CASSVALAGGRVTDTQYF. Here the CDR3 DNA reads TGTGCCAGCAGCGTGGCACTAGCGGGAGGTCGGGTCACAGATACGCAGTATTTT.

This clonotype was found many times. The J gene is TRBJ2-7, the V gene TRBV20-1; D is unresolved. The CDR3 is 13 residues long. With 6 bases removed from V and 2 bases from J, the gap between germline ends came to 14 bases. The germline CDR1 and CDR2 sequences are DFQATT and SNEGSKA (reference sequence). CDR3 in DNA: TGCAGTGCCACTCAGGTTGACCCCTACGAGCAGTACTTC. Translating it yields CSATQVDPYEQYF.